The 17 T cell receptor beta chains presented below share a single source sample, sequenced in a study of T cells in Graves' hyperthyroidism and ophthalmopathy. Amplification yielded TCR beta CDR3 regions, with RNA transcripts as the source. The primer set for the first-round RT-PCR of the TCR CDR3 was HTBI. One entry per CDR3 protein, called by TCRdb with MiXCR from the multiplex PCR reads. The table records around 540,000 distinct CDR3 sequences, about 15% of them present only once. The sequenced sample consisted of blood. These receptors all come from a woman aged 25 to 39 with Graves' ophthalmopathy.

The rearrangement uses TRBV19 and TRBJ1-2, with 10 nucleotides matching TRBD1. Germline CDR1 is LNHDA and CDR2 is SQIVND (reference sequence). The CDR3 length is 13 residues. The V and J ends lost 9 bases and 7 bases, in that order; junction bases with no gene match: 8. The CDR3 sequence is CASRDRGVVGYTF. The CDR3 DNA reads TGTGCCAGCCGGGACAGGGGAGTTGTTGGCTACACCTTC.

This chain uses TRBV12-3 or TRBV12-4 with TRBJ2-4; 8 nucleotides align to TRBD2. After removal of 7 bases from V and 9 bases from J, the junction contained 5 bases not matched to a gene. This CDR3 has 12 amino acids. Here the CDR3 reads CASNDGGVIQYF. In DNA, the CDR3 is TGTGCCAGCAATGACGGGGGGGTCATTCAGTACTTC.

This chain uses TRBV28 with TRBJ1-5; perhaps TRBD1 as D (5 bases). From germline, CDR1 is MDHEN and CDR2 SYDVKM. The CDR3 loop spans 17 amino acids. V lost 5 bases, J lost 4 bases, and 21 bases lay in between. The CDR3 DNA follows: TGTGCCAGCAGTATTGCCAACAGGCGGGAGAGAAATCAGCCCCAGCATTTT. It translates to CASSIANRRERNQPQHF. The full variable domain, in which reference TRBV28 and TRBJ1-5 provide the parts outside the CDR3, is DVKVTQSSRYLVKRTGEKVFLECVQDMDHENMFWYRQDPGLGLRLIYFSYDVKMKEKGDIPEGYSVSREKKERFSLILESASTNQTSMYLCASSIANRRERNQPQHFGDGTRLSIL.

This clonotype was observed at least ten times. This chain links TRBV28 with TRBJ1-2; D possibly corresponds to TRBD1 (5 bases). The V gene's germline CDR1 is MDHEN and CDR2 SYDVKM. V lost 7 bases to trimming and J lost 2 bases, with 11 bases between them. This CDR3 has 13 residues. The CDR3 region is CASTKAGNYGYTF. CDR3 in DNA: TGTGCCAGCACCAAGGCAGGGAACTATGGCTACACCTTC.

This clonotype was seen a handful of times. The chain joins TRBV29-1 to TRBJ2-3; 8 positions agree with TRBD2. V lost 7 bases, J lost 2 bases, and 23 bases stayed unmatched. There are 19 residues in the CDR3. Germline V gene lookup returns CDR1 SQVTM and CDR2 ANQGSEA. CDR3: CSALGGRHGGALDTDTQYF. For the CDR3, the DNA is TGCAGCGCGTTGGGGGGGCGTCACGGGGGGGCTCTTGACACAGATACGCAGTATTTT.

This clonotype showed up just a few times. The chain uses TRBV10-3 and TRBJ1-5; no firm D call. The CDR3 has 17 residues. V dropped 0 bases and J dropped 7 bases, with 19 bases sitting between them. CDR1 is ENHRY, CDR2 SYGVKD, per germline. The CDR3 reads CAISESALIGRGQPQHF. The CDR3 region has the DNA TGTGCCATCAGTGAGTCGGCCTTAATTGGGAGAGGGCAGCCCCAGCATTTT.

With respect to this clonotype: Being one base from a much bigger clone, this may be a read error. V gene TRBV5-1 combines with J gene TRBJ2-7; D unclear. Germline assignment: CDR1 SGHRS and CDR2 YFSETQ. There are 13 residues in the CDR3. Trimming took 0 bases from V and 3 from J, leaving 7 bases between them. The CDR3 bases are TGCGCCAGCAGCTTGGACAACTTCTACGAGCAGTACTTC. It yields the protein CASSLDNFYEQYF.

On this clonotype itself: One end of the junction is discordant with germline, which a read error may explain. The rearrangement uses TRBV5-1 and TRBJ1-2, with D possibly matching TRBD1 (5 bases). CDR3 length: 14 amino acids. Germline CDR1 reads SGHRS; CDR2 reads YFSETQ. The DNA of the CDR3 is TGTGCCAGCAGCTTGGGCCCAGGGAACTATGGCTACACCTTC. This gives the protein CASSLGPGNYGYTF.

This clonotype was counted only a few times. The rearrangement uses TRBV9 and TRBJ2-1, with 8 bases lining up with TRBD2. There are 14 residues in the CDR3. V was clipped by 2 bases and J by 8 bases; unmatched bases: 6. CDR1 is SGDLS, CDR2 YYNGEE, per germline. The CDR3 DNA follows: TGTGCCAGCAGCGTGCGCGGGAGGAGCGATGAGCAGTTCTTC. The encoded protein is CASSVRGRSDEQFF.

This clonotype was picked up one time. This chain links TRBV9 with TRBJ2-5; 11 bases are shared with TRBD2. The V gene's germline CDR1 is SGDLS and CDR2 YYNGEE. V trimming: 4 bases; J trimming: 4 bases; junction bases outside the gene matches: 15. The CDR3 has 18 residues. CDR3 loop: CASSPGAYRTSGGETQYF. The CDR3 bases are TGTGCCAGCAGCCCCGGGGCCTATCGAACTAGCGGGGGAGAGACCCAGTACTTC.

Notes on this clonotype: Just one base apart from a much larger clone, this may be a read error. This rearrangement joins TRBV6-1 to TRBJ1-2; D is undetermined. Per the germline V gene, CDR1 is MNHNS and CDR2 is SASEGT. The V and J ends lost 4 bases and 8 bases respectively, with 14 bases between them. The CDR3 is 13 amino acids. CDR3 in amino acids: CASSARGSEGYTF. DNA of the CDR3: TGTGCCAGCAGTGCACGGGGTAGTGAGGGCTACACCTTC.

This clonotype came up a few times. V is TRBV19 and J is TRBJ2-6; D may be TRBD1 or TRBD2 (5 bases each). Germline values: CDR1 LNHDA, CDR2 SQIVND (reference sequence). V was trimmed by 6 bases and J by 4 bases, leaving 13 bases between them. CDR3 length: 15 residues. This CDR3 reads CASSDGASGANVLTF. The CDR3 DNA sequence: TGTGCCAGTAGCGACGGGGCATCGGGGGCCAACGTCCTGACTTTC.

This clonotype was picked up many times. In DNA form, the CDR3 reads TGCAGTGCTGGGGTACCGACTAGCCCCCTTGAGGAGCAGTACTTC. This gives the protein CSAGVPTSPLEEQYF. The chain employs TRBV20-1 and TRBJ2-7; 7 bases are shared with TRBD2. V dropped 5 bases and J dropped 7; count of bases not matched to a gene: 17. CDR3 size: 15 residues. The germline V gene encodes CDR1 DFQATT and CDR2 SNEGSKA (reference sequence).

This clonotype was counted many times. The CDR3 region has the DNA TGTGCCAGCAGTTTTGGACAACTCTTATCCTATGGCTACACCTTC. Its translation: CASSFGQLLSYGYTF. V gene TRBV28 combines with J gene TRBJ1-2, with D perhaps TRBD1 (5 bases). Deletions cut 3 bases from V and 4 bases from J, with 15 bases between. There are 15 residues in the CDR3. CDR1 is MDHEN and CDR2 is SYDVKM in the germline V gene.

The chain is built from TRBV6-1 and TRBJ2-3; 12 bases are a match to TRBD2. The CDR3 consists of 14 residues. The germline gives CDR1 MNHNS, CDR2 SASEGT. The ends lost 7 bases at V and 7 bases at J; junction bases unmatched: 6. CDR3 loop: CASTTGLAGYTQYF. DNA for the CDR3: TGTGCCAGCACCACCGGACTAGCGGGATATACGCAGTATTTT.

This clonotype was counted at least ten times. The J gene is TRBJ2-7, the V gene TRBV5-6; 8 bases line up with TRBD2. Germline V CDR1 and CDR2: SGHDT, YYEEEE. The CDR3 totals 16 residues. V shed 1 base, J shed 0 bases, and the junction held 6 bases outside the gene matches. The CDR3 nucleotides are TGTGCCAGCAGCTTGAAGCGGCTAGCGGGCTCCTACGAGCAGTACTTC. Translating gives CASSLKRLAGSYEQYF.

V is TRBV19 and J is TRBJ2-7; possibly TRBD1 or TRBD2 for D (5 bases each). CDR3 length: 15 amino acids. Germline V lookup: CDR1 LNHDA, CDR2 SQIVND (reference sequence). The ends were cut back, 5 bases at V and 0 bases at J, with 14 bases in the middle. CDR3 loop: CASSVRDGYSYEQYF. As DNA, the CDR3 is TGTGCCAGTAGTGTCCGGGACGGGTACTCCTACGAGCAGTACTTC.